These 30 T cell receptor beta chains share one sample of origin, sequenced in a study of OX40 agonist ivuxolimab in advanced cancers. The data were produced by immunoSEQ multiplex PCR, yet TCRdb's version contains in-frame clones alone and is incomplete. The profile shows tens of thousands of clones, around 91% of them singletons. Sequenced material: CD4+ or CD8+ T cells sorted from blood, taken in a trial of the OX40 agonist ivuxolimab. The receptors shown here come from an adult with an advanced solid tumor such as melanoma, head and neck, liver or kidney cancer.

The chain has TRBV28 and TRBJ1-1; D gene uncertain. Per germline, CDR1 MDHEN and CDR2 SYDVKM. This CDR3 is 15 amino acids long. V shed 2 bases and J shed 1 base, with 11 bases lying between them. DNA for the CDR3: TGTGCCAGCAGTTTACTCCGGGCCGAGAACACTGAAGCTTTCTTT. Encoded protein: CASSLLRAENTEAFF.

The CDR3 is CAWMFGRSGARYGYTF. In DNA form, the CDR3 reads TGTGCCTGGATGTTTGGCAGGTCAGGGGCCCGGTATGGCTACACCTTC. The V and J genes are TRBV30 and TRBJ1-2; D is perhaps TRBD1 (6 bases). Trimming left V 4 bases short and J 5 bases short, with 23 bases between. Germline lookup yields CDR1 GTSNPN and CDR2 SVGIG (reference sequence). The CDR3 spans 16 residues.

The chain's CDR3 is CASSETGEGNYGYTF. For the CDR3, the DNA is TGCGCCAGCAGTGAAACAGGGGAGGGTAACTATGGCTACACCTTC. The chain joins TRBV10-2 to TRBJ1-2; 7 nucleotides line up with TRBD1. The CDR3 is 15 amino acids. CDR1 and CDR2 (germline): WSHSY, SAAADI. V gave up 3 bases and J gave up 1 base; unmatched junction bases: 5.

The chain uses TRBV7-6 and TRBJ2-1; D call uncertain. The germline gives CDR1 SGHVS, CDR2 FNYEAQ. V lost 6 bases and J lost 9, with 15 bases in between. This CDR3 spans 13 amino acids. CDR3 region: CASSVQSRVEQFF. CDR3 nucleotides: TGTGCCAGCAGTGTTCAGAGTAGGGTTGAGCAGTTCTTC.

In this sample, this clone turned up once. The rearrangement uses TRBV9 and TRBJ2-5; 7 positions agree with TRBD2. Germline CDR1 is SGDLS and CDR2 is YYNGEE. The CDR3 runs 15 residues. V lost 3 bases and J lost 2; bases outside the gene matches: 7. CDR3 sequence: CASSARLADQETQYF. CDR3 DNA: TGTGCCAGCAGCGCGCGGCTAGCGGATCAAGAGACCCAGTACTTC.

The genes are TRBV6-5 and TRBJ2-5; TRBD1 is a possible D gene (7 bases). From germline, CDR1 is MNHEY and CDR2 SVGAGI. V was trimmed by 5 bases and J by 4 bases, leaving 14 bases between them. This CDR3 has 14 amino acids. CDR3 sequence reads: CASSAGGGRETQYF. CDR3 in DNA: TGTGCCAGCAGTGCTGGAGGGGGCCGAGAGACCCAGTACTTC.

The chain joins TRBV29-1 to TRBJ1-1; D is unclear. The germline V gene encodes CDR1 SQVTM and CDR2 ANQGSEA. Trimming removed 0 bases from V and 4 bases from J, with 12 bases in between. The CDR3 spans 14 residues. CDR3 nucleotides: TGCAGCGTTGAAGATCTTTATTTGGGCACTGAAGCTTTCTTT. This encodes CSVEDLYLGTEAFF.

This rearrangement joins TRBV27 to TRBJ2-7; no clear D. V shed 3 bases and J shed 3 bases, with 9 bases lying between them. The CDR3 sequence is 13 residues long. The germline CDR1 and CDR2 sequences are MNHEY and SMNVEV (reference sequence). The DNA of the CDR3 is TGTGCCAGCAGTTTGGGGATGTACTACGAGCAGTACTTC. It translates to CASSLGMYYEQYF.

This rearrangement joins TRBV28 to TRBJ2-5; D is unresolved. Looked up from germline, CDR1 is MDHEN and CDR2 is SYDVKM. V was pared by 1 base and J by 7 bases, with 10 bases between. The CDR3 runs 13 residues. The CDR3 sequence: CASSLSADGTQYF. In DNA, the CDR3 is TGTGCCAGCAGTTTATCCGCCGATGGGACCCAGTACTTC.

The rearrangement uses TRBV7-9 and TRBJ1-4; 7 bases are shared with TRBD1. The CDR3 has 15 residues. The V gene end was trimmed by 3 bases and the J gene end by 8 bases; junction bases not matched to a gene: 9. CDR1 and CDR2 (germline): SEHNR, FQNEAQ (reference sequence). The CDR3 protein is CASSFHETGKEKLFF. The DNA for the CDR3 is TGTGCCAGCAGCTTTCATGAGACAGGGAAGGAAAAACTGTTTTTT.

J is TRBJ1-4 and V is TRBV6-5; D gene ambiguous. This CDR3 has 13 amino acids. The ends were cut back, 0 bases at V and 10 bases at J, with 9 bases in the middle. Germline V gives CDR1 MNHEY, CDR2 SVGAGI. The CDR3 DNA sequence: TGTGCCAGCAGTTACTCGATAGCTGGAAAACTGTTTTTT. Amino acid sequence: CASSYSIAGKLFF.

The chain employs TRBV29-1 and TRBJ2-3; D not resolved. The germline V gene has CDR1 SQVTM and CDR2 ANQGSEA. Trimming left V 4 bases short and J 2 bases short, with 7 bases between. The CDR3 is made up of 12 amino acids. CDR3 residues: CSVVAVTDTQYF. The CDR3 DNA reads as TGCAGCGTTGTGGCGGTCACAGATACGCAGTATTTT.

This clone was seen a handful of times. The J gene is TRBJ2-7, the V gene TRBV7-8; D not certain. Trimming removed 1 base at V and 3 bases at J, with 4 bases between. This CDR3 has 12 amino acids. Per the germline V gene, CDR1 is SGHVS and CDR2 is FQNEAQ. CDR3 sequence reads: CASSLGFYEQYF. As DNA, the CDR3 is TGTGCCAGCAGCTTAGGGTTCTACGAGCAGTACTTC.

CDR3 sequence reads: CASSPGGTSGYNEQFF. For the CDR3, the DNA is TGTGCCAGCAGCCCAGGCGGGACTAGCGGCTACAATGAGCAGTTCTTC. This rearrangement joins TRBV11-2 to TRBJ2-1; TRBD2 agrees at 11 bases. The CDR3 is made up of 16 amino acids. J lost 3 bases, V lost 5 bases, and 6 bases had no gene match. Germline loops: CDR1 SGHAT, CDR2 FQNNGV.

CDR3 residues: CASSNNDLSTDTQYF. The CDR3, as DNA: TGTGCCAGCAGCAACAACGACCTAAGCACAGATACGCAGTATTTT. The chain is built from TRBV7-2 and TRBJ2-3; no clear D gene. Trimming removed 5 bases at V and 0 bases at J, with 12 bases between. The germline gives CDR1 SGHTA, CDR2 FQGNSA. The CDR3 has 15 residues.

This clone has just one count. The chain has TRBV4-3 and TRBJ1-5; TRBD1 matches at 10 bases. Germline CDR1 is LGHNA and CDR2 is YSLEER. This CDR3 comprises 15 residues. J lost 4 bases, V lost 3 bases, and 3 bases had no gene match. The CDR3 sequence: CASSQWTGGNQPQHF. For the CDR3, the DNA is TGCGCCAGCAGCCAGTGGACAGGGGGTAATCAGCCCCAGCATTTT.

This chain joins TRBV28 and TRBJ2-5, with D maybe TRBD2 (5 bases). The CDR3 covers 13 residues. In germline, CDR1 is MDHEN, CDR2 SYDVKM. V lost 3 bases to trimming and J lost 4 bases, with 9 bases between them. CDR3 amino acids: CASSLLGRETQYF. The CDR3 DNA reads TGTGCCAGCAGTTTGTTGGGGAGAGAGACCCAGTACTTC. Complete variable domain (other parts from reference TRBV28 and TRBJ2-5): DVKVTQSSRYLVKRTGEKVFLECVQDMDHENMFWYRQDPGLGLRLIYFSYDVKMKEKGDIPEGYSVSREKKERFSLILESASTNQTSMYLCASSLLGRETQYFGPGTRLLVL.

The CDR3 DNA reads TGTGCCAGCAGCCCAACAGGGGTTTACACTGAAGCTTTCTTT. Translated, it gives CASSPTGVYTEAFF. The rearrangement uses TRBV7-3 and TRBJ1-1; 7 nucleotides agree with TRBD1. Germline V gene lookup returns CDR1 SGHTA and CDR2 FQGTGA. With 5 bases clipped from V and 3 bases from J, the junction kept 6 bases outside the gene matches. CDR3 length: 14 amino acids.

This sequence joins TRBV19 and TRBJ2-3; TRBD1 is a possible D gene (6 bases). CDR1 LNHDA and CDR2 SQIVND come from the germline V gene (reference sequence). V shed 5 bases and J shed 4 bases, with 16 bases lying between them. CDR3 length equals 15 residues. The CDR3 DNA is TGTGCCAGTAGTGTAACACTACAGGGTGCAGATACGCAGTATTTT. It yields the protein CASSVTLQGADTQYF.

The chain joins TRBV11-1 to TRBJ2-1; 7 nucleotides align to TRBD2. The CDR3 is 14 amino acids. After removal of 3 bases from V and 9 bases from J, the junction contained 8 bases not matched to a gene. Looked up from germline, CDR1 is SGHAT and CDR2 is FQDESV (reference sequence). CDR3 in amino acids: CASSFEGGPGEQFF. CDR3 nucleotides: TGTGCCAGCAGCTTCGAGGGAGGGCCGGGTGAGCAGTTCTTC.

This clone has only a few counts. The rearrangement joins TRBV11-2 to TRBJ2-3, with a weak D call TRBD2 (5 bases). V lost 5 bases and J 3 bases, leaving 18 bases between the germline ends. CDR1 is SGHAT and CDR2 is FQNNGV in the germline V gene. This CDR3 spans 16 amino acids. The CDR3 loop reads CASSLYRESNTDTQYF. The DNA for the CDR3 is TGTGCCAGCAGCCTGTACCGGGAAAGCAATACAGATACGCAGTATTTT.

The J gene is TRBJ1-2, the V gene TRBV5-8; 7 nucleotides match TRBD1. The V gene's germline CDR1 is SGHTS and CDR2 YDEGEE. J was trimmed by 1 base and V by 2 bases; bases with no gene match: 17. The CDR3 spans 19 residues. For the CDR3, the DNA is TGTGCCAGCAGCTTAAACAGGGGAGAGCCCCGGCCACGTAACTATGGCTACACCTTC. It is translated as CASSLNRGEPRPRNYGYTF.

The chain links TRBV11-3 to TRBJ2-7, with 8 bases aligning to TRBD1. There are 14 residues in the CDR3. Germline-derived CDR1 and CDR2 are SGHNT and YENEEA. Trimming took 5 bases from V and 4 from J; bases not matched to a gene: 7. CDR3 in DNA: TGTGCCAGCAGCCCCTCCCACAGGGGGTACGAGCAGTACTTC. Its translation: CASSPSHRGYEQYF.

The V and J genes are TRBV18 and TRBJ2-1; D gene uncertain. The CDR3 has 14 residues. The ends were cut back, 0 bases at V and 5 bases at J, with 8 bases in the middle. Germline loops: CDR1 KGHSH, CDR2 LQKENI. CDR3 coding DNA: TGTGCCAGCTCACCACCATCTGGGGACAATGAGCAGTTCTTC. Amino acid sequence: CASSPPSGDNEQFF. Complete variable domain (other parts from reference TRBV18 and TRBJ2-1): NAGVMQNPRHLVRRRGQEARLRCSPMKGHSHVYWYRQLPEEGLKFMVYLQKENIIDESGMPKERFSAEFPKEGPSILRIQQVVRGDSAAYFCASSPPSGDNEQFFGPGTRLTVL.

The V and J genes are TRBV4-3 and TRBJ2-7, with 8 bases lining up with TRBD1. Trimming took 0 bases from V and 2 from J; bases not matched to a gene: 3. Germline V lookup: CDR1 LGHNA, CDR2 YSLEER. This CDR3 region has 15 residues. DNA of the CDR3: TGCGCCAGCAGCCAAGACAGGACAGGGCCCTACGAGCAGTACTTC. This codes for CASSQDRTGPYEQYF.

The J gene is TRBJ1-2, the V gene TRBV28; 7 bases fit TRBD1. V gave up 1 base and J gave up 8 bases; unmatched junction bases: 10. Germline loops: CDR1 MDHEN, CDR2 SYDVKM. This CDR3 is built from 15 residues. The CDR3 DNA reads TGTGCCAGCAGTTTATTCCGACAGGGCGGTAGCGGCTACACCTTC. It codes for CASSLFRQGGSGYTF.

As DNA, the CDR3 is TGTGCCAGCAGTTATAATCCCCAGCGTGTCTCCTACGAGCAGTACTTC. Protein: CASSYNPQRVSYEQYF. The chain links TRBV6-5 to TRBJ2-7; D gene uncertain. V was clipped by 3 bases and J by 0 bases, with 15 bases between them. The CDR3 totals 16 residues. Germline V gene lookup returns CDR1 MNHEY and CDR2 SVGAGI.

This clone was detected only once. This chain uses TRBV6-6 with TRBJ2-1; a possible D gene is TRBD2 (6 bases). The CDR3 length is 13 residues. Germline CDR1 is MNHNY and CDR2 is SVGAGI (reference sequence). Trimming removed 8 bases from V and 7 bases from J, with 15 bases in between. The CDR3 DNA reads as TGTGCCAGCGGGGGGTGGGAGATTAATGAGCAGTTCTTC. Amino acids: CASGGWEINEQFF.

The gene calls are TRBV9 and TRBJ2-1, with 10 bases lining up with TRBD2. J lost 8 bases, V lost 1 base, and 15 bases had no gene match. The germline gives CDR1 SGDLS, CDR2 YYNGEE. The CDR3 runs 18 residues. CDR3 in amino acids: CASSVSSVTSGMGDEQFF. CDR3 bases: TGTGCCAGCAGCGTATCCTCCGTAACTAGCGGGATGGGGGATGAGCAGTTCTTC.

The CDR3, as DNA: TGTGCCAGCAGCCATGGGTTGGGGGAGTCAGCCTACGAGCAGTACTTC. It translates to CASSHGLGESAYEQYF. The chain has TRBV11-3 and TRBJ2-7; either TRBD1 or TRBD2 may fit D (5 bases each). V was pared by 5 bases and J by 2 bases, with 19 bases between. CDR1 and CDR2 from the germline V gene are SGHNT and YENEEA. This CDR3 comprises 16 residues.